Presented here are 24 T cell receptor beta chains from one specimen sequenced in a study of T cell changes during pregnancy in multiple sclerosis. Some clones are missing from TCRdb's copy, which holds only in-frame ones; the method was immunoSEQ multiplex PCR. This sample has tens of thousands of clones, with about 91% found just once. This sample comprised CD8+ T cells from peripheral blood mononuclear cells, obtained in the second trimester of pregnancy. These receptors all come from a female donor with multiple sclerosis, enrolled in a pregnancy study.

This clone came up once. This rearrangement joins TRBV30 to TRBJ1-4; D ambiguous. Deletions cut 0 bases from V and 4 bases from J, with 12 bases between. CDR1 is GTSNPN and CDR2 is SVGIG in the germline V gene (reference sequence). The CDR3 runs to 15 residues. The CDR3 DNA sequence: TGTGCCTGGAGTGTACCGGTACAGCTTAATGAAAAACTGTTTTTT. It codes for CAWSVPVQLNEKLFF.

V usage is TRBV29-1 and J usage is TRBJ2-7; possibly TRBD2 for D (6 bases). V lost 6 bases and J 0 bases, leaving 12 bases between the germline ends. Looked up from germline, CDR1 is SQVTM and CDR2 is ANQGSEA. The CDR3 loop spans 13 amino acids. The CDR3 reads CSVGTSSSYEQYF. In DNA, the CDR3 is TGCAGCGTCGGGACTTCGAGCTCCTACGAGCAGTACTTC.

The chain recombines TRBV7-6 with TRBJ2-2; a weak D match, TRBD1 (5 bases). Trimming stripped 5 bases from V and 2 bases from J, with 18 bases between. The CDR3 is made up of 17 amino acids. CDR1 is SGHVS and CDR2 is FNYEAQ in the germline V gene. The CDR3 is CASSAPLRGINTGELFF. CDR3 sequence (DNA): TGTGCCAGCAGCGCCCCCCTAAGGGGAATAAACACCGGGGAGCTGTTTTTT.

J is TRBJ2-1 and V is TRBV10-1; TRBD2 aligns across 8 bases. Germline CDR1 WNHNN, CDR2 SYGVQD (reference sequence). CDR3 length: 18 amino acids. Germline trimming cut 0 bases from V and 3 bases from J; bases unmatched to any gene: 10. CDR3 region: CASSESHHSGKGYNEQFF. The CDR3 coding sequence is TGCGCCAGCAGTGAGTCGCACCATAGCGGGAAAGGCTACAATGAGCAGTTCTTC.

The V and J genes are TRBV19 and TRBJ1-3, with a tentative D call TRBD1 (6 bases). Trimming left V 4 bases short and J 4 bases short, with 14 bases between. The CDR3 contains 15 residues. Germline CDR1 reads LNHDA; CDR2 reads SQIVND (reference sequence). CDR3 sequence: CASSRPTGNGNTIYF. The CDR3 DNA follows: TGTGCCAGTAGTAGACCCACAGGGAACGGAAACACCATATATTTT. The variable domain in full, with the rest retrieved from reference TRBV19 and TRBJ1-3, is DGGITQSPKYLFRKEGQNVTLSCEQNLNHDAMYWYRQDPGQGLRLIYYSQIVNDFQKGDIAEGYSVSREKKESFPLTVTSAQKNPTAFYLCASSRPTGNGNTIYFGEGSWLTVV.

This rearrangement joins TRBV27 to TRBJ2-7; 13 bases line up with TRBD2. V dropped 4 bases and J dropped 7; count of bases not matched to a gene: 10. CDR1 and CDR2 (germline): MNHEY, SMNVEV (reference sequence). The CDR3 runs 16 residues. The CDR3: CASSSLGLAGVDEQYF. The CDR3 nucleotides are TGTGCCAGCAGTTCACTCGGACTAGCGGGAGTTGATGAGCAGTACTTC.

J is TRBJ2-3 and V is TRBV27; 7 bases are shared with TRBD2. The CDR3 is made up of 15 amino acids. The V gene end was trimmed by 8 bases and the J gene end by 4 bases; junction bases not matched to a gene: 12. Germline V gene lookup returns CDR1 MNHEY and CDR2 SMNVEV (reference sequence). The CDR3 DNA reads TGTGCCAGCCTTCCAGAAGCGGGACGGGCAGATACGCAGTATTTT. It specifies CASLPEAGRADTQYF.

The chain is built from TRBV10-3 and TRBJ2-7; 8 bases are a match to TRBD1. V gave up 9 bases and J gave up 6 bases; unmatched junction bases: 4. This CDR3 region has 11 residues. Germline V gene lookup returns CDR1 ENHRY and CDR2 SYGVKD. The DNA of the CDR3 is TGTGCCATTGGGACAGGCGGCGAGCAGTACTTC. This codes for CAIGTGGEQYF.

The genes are TRBV7-9 and TRBJ2-5; 12 positions agree with TRBD2. The V segment lost 5 bases and the J segment 5 bases; nucleotides outside the gene matches: 6. This CDR3 has 15 residues. Germline loops: CDR1 SEHNR, CDR2 FQNEAQ (reference sequence). CDR3 DNA: TGTGCCAGCAGCGCTATAGGGACTAGCGGGGAGACCCAGTACTTC. It specifies CASSAIGTSGETQYF.

This chain connects TRBV9 to TRBJ1-2, with 8 bases lining up with TRBD1. CDR1 is SGDLS and CDR2 is YYNGEE in the germline V gene. The CDR3 length is 15 residues. V lost 2 bases, J lost 5 bases, and 8 bases stayed unmatched. CDR3 residues: CASSVEPGQEYGYTF. In DNA form, the CDR3 reads TGTGCCAGCAGCGTGGAGCCGGGACAGGAGTATGGCTACACCTTC. The variable domain in full, with the rest retrieved from reference TRBV9 and TRBJ1-2, is DSGVTQTPKHLITATGQRVTLRCSPRSGDLSVYWYQQSLDQGLQFLIQYYNGEERAKGNILERFSAQQFPDLHSELNLSSLELGDSALYFCASSVEPGQEYGYTFGSGTRLTVV.

The chain joins TRBV7-6 to TRBJ2-2, with TRBD2 matching over 7 bases. Trimming cost V 4 bases and J 5 bases; bases outside gene matches: 10. Germline CDR1 reads SGHVS; CDR2 reads FNYEAQ. The CDR3 contains 16 residues. Written as DNA, the CDR3 is TGTGCCAGCAGCTCAGCGGGGACTTCAAGAACCGGGGAGCTGTTTTTT. Encoded protein: CASSSAGTSRTGELFF.

The J gene is TRBJ2-1, the V gene TRBV28; 12 bases match TRBD1. The CDR3 extends over 17 amino acids. Germline CDR1 reads MDHEN; CDR2 reads SYDVKM. Trimming removed 6 bases from V and 2 bases from J; junction bases left unmatched: 8. CDR3 in amino acids: CASRSGTGGIAYNEQFF. For the CDR3, the DNA is TGTGCCAGCAGATCCGGGACAGGGGGCATCGCCTACAATGAGCAGTTCTTC.

This clone was observed once. This chain uses TRBV19 with TRBJ2-1, with TRBD2 matching 9 bases. V shed 5 bases and J 8 bases; nucleotides not matched to a gene: 10. In germline, CDR1 is LNHDA, CDR2 SQIVND (reference sequence). The CDR3 consists of 15 residues. CDR3 sequence (DNA): TGTGCCAGTAGTTACCTAGCGGGATGGGAGGATGAGCAGTTCTTC. It translates to CASSYLAGWEDEQFF.

This sequence joins TRBV10-3 and TRBJ2-1; TRBD2 aligns across 8 bases. Germline CDR1 is ENHRY and CDR2 is SYGVKD. The junction had 1 base not matched to a gene; V was cut back by 6 bases and J by 0 bases. CDR3 length equals 14 residues. The CDR3 nucleotides read TGTGCCATCAGACTAGCGGACTCCTACAATGAGCAGTTCTTC. Its protein is CAIRLADSYNEQFF.

This CDR3 is CASSLLDTDTQYF. In DNA, the CDR3 is TGTGCCAGCAGCTTGTTAGACACAGATACGCAGTATTTT. The V gene is TRBV5-4, the J gene TRBJ2-3; D remains unclear. Trimming took off 1 base at V and 2 bases at J, with 5 bases between the two ends. The CDR3 runs 13 residues. The germline V gene has CDR1 SGHNT and CDR2 YYREEE (reference sequence).

The V and J genes are TRBV5-6 and TRBJ2-7, with D tentatively TRBD1 (6 bases). V was trimmed by 4 bases and J by 0 bases, leaving 17 bases between them. This CDR3 has 16 amino acids. Germline V gene data show CDR1 as SGHDT and CDR2 as YYEEEE. CDR3 nucleotides: TGTGCCAGCAGCGCGGTGAACCGGGACACCTCCTACGAGCAGTACTTC. Its translation: CASSAVNRDTSYEQYF.

The chain joins TRBV6-1 to TRBJ2-2; 12 positions match TRBD1. Germline loops: CDR1 MNHNS, CDR2 SASEGT. The CDR3 is made up of 15 amino acids. With 5 bases clipped from V and 6 bases from J, the junction kept 4 bases outside the gene matches. DNA for the CDR3: TGTGCCAGCAGTCCCCGGGACAGGGGGCCCGGGGAGCTGTTTTTT. It yields the protein CASSPRDRGPGELFF.

This sequence joins TRBV27 and TRBJ2-1; 10 nucleotides align to TRBD2. The trim removed 2 bases at V and 7 bases at J, leaving 14 bases unmatched. Germline CDR1 reads MNHEY; CDR2 reads SMNVEV (reference sequence). CDR3 length: 18 amino acids. Here the CDR3 reads CASSLRALERGGVNEQFF. The CDR3, as DNA: TGTGCCAGCAGTTTAAGGGCTCTAGAGCGGGGGGGGGTTAATGAGCAGTTCTTC.

This chain joins TRBV14 and TRBJ1-2; D is ambiguous. V was cut by 0 bases and J by 4 bases, with 12 bases left in between. The CDR3 has 15 residues. Per the germline V gene, CDR1 is SGHDN and CDR2 is FVKESK. CDR3 bases: TGTGCCAGCAGCCAAGATTGGAGCCCGACCTATGGCTACACCTTC. It codes for CASSQDWSPTYGYTF.

The genes are TRBV21-1 and TRBJ2-5; the table's D call TRBD1 went unverified against the DNA. TRBV21-1 is noted as a pseudogene. The CDR3 contains 16 residues. The CDR3 protein is CASSKEGTGAWQTQYF. In DNA form, the CDR3 reads TGTGCCAGCAGCAAAGAAGGGACAGGGGCTTGGCAGACCCAGTACTTC.

J is TRBJ1-6 and V is TRBV6-5; no clear D gene. CDR1 and CDR2 from the germline V gene are MNHEY and SVGAGI. This CDR3 is 12 amino acids long. V was shortened by 4 bases and J by 10 bases, with 8 bases between the two germline ends. CDR3: CASSSGGSPLHF. The CDR3 DNA follows: TGTGCCAGCAGTTCAGGCGGGTCACCCCTCCACTTT.

The chain uses TRBV5-6 and TRBJ1-1, with TRBD1 as a possible D gene (6 bases). The CDR3 has 15 amino acids. The V end lost 4 bases, the J end lost 4 bases, and 17 bases lay between the germline ends. Germline CDR1 is SGHDT and CDR2 is YYEEEE. The CDR3 DNA reads as TGTGCCAGCAGCCGACAGCAGGGGTGGGGCACTGAAGCTTTCTTT. Translated: CASSRQQGWGTEAFF.

This chain connects TRBV19 to TRBJ2-1; 13 bases line up with TRBD2. Germline values: CDR1 LNHDA, CDR2 SQIVND (reference sequence). With 6 bases clipped from V and 5 bases from J, the junction kept 4 bases outside the gene matches. This CDR3 region has 15 residues. CDR3 bases: TGTGCCAGTAGCCTACTAGCGGGAGGGCACAATGAGCAGTTCTTC. This translates into CASSLLAGGHNEQFF.

This chain joins TRBV27 and TRBJ2-4; 7 bases fit TRBD2. With V trimmed by 1 base and J by 0 bases, 3 bases remained unmatched. Germline V gives CDR1 MNHEY, CDR2 SMNVEV (reference sequence). CDR3 length: 16 amino acids. In DNA, the CDR3 is TGTGCCAGCAGTTTATTTACGGGAGGAGCCAAAAACATTCAGTACTTC. Protein product: CASSLFTGGAKNIQYF.